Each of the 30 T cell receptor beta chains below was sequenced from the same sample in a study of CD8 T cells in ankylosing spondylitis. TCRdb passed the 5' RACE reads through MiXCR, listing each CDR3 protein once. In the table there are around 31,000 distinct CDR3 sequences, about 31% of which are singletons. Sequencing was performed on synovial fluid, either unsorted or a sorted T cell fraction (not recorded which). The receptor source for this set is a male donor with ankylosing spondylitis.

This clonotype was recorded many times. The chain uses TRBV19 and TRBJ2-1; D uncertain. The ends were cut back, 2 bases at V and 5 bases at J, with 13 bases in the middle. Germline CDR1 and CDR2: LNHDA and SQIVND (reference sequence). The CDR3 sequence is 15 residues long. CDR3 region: CASSITTESHNEQFF. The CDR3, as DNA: TGTGCCAGTAGTATAACGACTGAATCTCACAATGAGCAGTTCTTC. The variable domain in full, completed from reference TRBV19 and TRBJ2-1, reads DGGITQSPKYLFRKEGQNVTLSCEQNLNHDAMYWYRQDPGQGLRLIYYSQIVNDFQKGDIAEGYSVSREKKESFPLTVTSAQKNPTAFYLCASSITTESHNEQFFGPGTRLTVL.

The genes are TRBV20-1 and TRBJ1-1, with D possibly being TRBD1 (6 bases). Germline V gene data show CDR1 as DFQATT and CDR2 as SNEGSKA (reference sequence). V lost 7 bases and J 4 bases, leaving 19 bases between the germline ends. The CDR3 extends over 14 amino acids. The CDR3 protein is CSGRGQGMGTEAFF. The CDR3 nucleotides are TGCAGTGGCCGGGGGCAGGGGATGGGCACTGAAGCTTTCTTT.

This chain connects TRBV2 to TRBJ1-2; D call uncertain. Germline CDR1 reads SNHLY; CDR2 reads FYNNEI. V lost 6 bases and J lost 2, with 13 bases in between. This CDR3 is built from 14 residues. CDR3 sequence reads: CASSKRDINYGYTF. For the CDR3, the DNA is TGTGCCAGCAGCAAACGGGATATCAACTATGGCTACACCTTC.

For the CDR3, the DNA is TGTGCCAGCGGAGGGCGGGAGGCCCTAGACAATGAGCAGTTCTTC. The encoded protein is CASGGREALDNEQFF. The rearrangement joins TRBV6-1 to TRBJ2-1; TRBD2 aligns across 8 bases. This CDR3 is built from 15 residues. Germline loops: CDR1 MNHNS, CDR2 SASEGT. After removal of 8 bases from V and 5 bases from J, the junction contained 11 bases not matched to a gene.

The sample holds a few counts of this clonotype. CDR3 nucleotide sequence: TGTGCCAGCATGAAATCTTCTAGCGGTTCCTACGAGCAGTACGTC. This sequence encodes CASMKSSSGSYEQYV. This chain links TRBV6-1 with TRBJ2-7; 7 bases map to TRBD2. Trimming cost V 7 bases and J 1 base; bases outside gene matches: 10. Germline CDR1 reads MNHNS; CDR2 reads SASEGT. This CDR3 contains 15 residues.

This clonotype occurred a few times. The CDR3: CSARPNRWSSYEQYF. CDR3 coding DNA: TGCAGTGCTAGGCCTAATAGGTGGAGCTCCTACGAGCAGTACTTC. The rearrangement joins TRBV20-1 to TRBJ2-7; no clear D. The CDR3 totals 15 residues. V lost 3 bases and J lost 0, with 15 bases in between. Germline loops: CDR1 DFQATT, CDR2 SNEGSKA (reference sequence).

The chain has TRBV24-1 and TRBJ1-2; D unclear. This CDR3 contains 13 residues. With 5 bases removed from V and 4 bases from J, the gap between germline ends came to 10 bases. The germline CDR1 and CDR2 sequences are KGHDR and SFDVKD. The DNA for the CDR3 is TGTGCCACCAGTGTAGGGTCAGCCTATGGCTACACCTTC. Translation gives CATSVGSAYGYTF.

In nucleotides, the CDR3 is TGTGCCATCAGTGAAGGATCAGCGGGAGTCTACGAGCAGTACTTC. This translates into CAISEGSAGVYEQYF. The chain is built from TRBV10-3 and TRBJ2-7; 8 bases align to TRBD2. Germline V gene sequence: CDR1 ENHRY, CDR2 SYGVKD. This CDR3 is built from 15 residues. V dropped 3 bases and J dropped 3; count of bases not matched to a gene: 7.

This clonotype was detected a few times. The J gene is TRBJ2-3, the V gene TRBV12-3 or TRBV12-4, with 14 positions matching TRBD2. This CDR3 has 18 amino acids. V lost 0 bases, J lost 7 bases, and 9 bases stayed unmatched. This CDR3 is CASSLALRLAGGRHTQYF. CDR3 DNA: TGTGCCAGCAGTTTAGCGCTGAGACTAGCGGGAGGGCGCCATACGCAGTATTTT.

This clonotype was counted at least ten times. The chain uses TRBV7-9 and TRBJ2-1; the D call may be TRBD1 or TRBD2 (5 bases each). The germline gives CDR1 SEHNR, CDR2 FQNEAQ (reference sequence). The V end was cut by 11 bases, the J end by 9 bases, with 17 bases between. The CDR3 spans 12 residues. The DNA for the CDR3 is TGTGCCGCCCTGGGACCGACTGGTGAGCAGTTCTTC. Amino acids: CAALGPTGEQFF.

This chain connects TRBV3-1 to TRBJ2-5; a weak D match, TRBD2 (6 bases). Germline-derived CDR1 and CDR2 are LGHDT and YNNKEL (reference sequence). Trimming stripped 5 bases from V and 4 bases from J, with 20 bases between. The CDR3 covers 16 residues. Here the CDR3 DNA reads TGTGCCAGCAGCAAAAGTGGCCGGGAGCATAGAGAGACCCAGTACTTC. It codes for CASSKSGREHRETQYF.

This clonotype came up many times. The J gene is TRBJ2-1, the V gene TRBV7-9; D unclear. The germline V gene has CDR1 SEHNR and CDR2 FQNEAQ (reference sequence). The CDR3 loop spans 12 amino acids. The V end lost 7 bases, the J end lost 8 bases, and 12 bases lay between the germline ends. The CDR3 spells CASTTLGDEQFF. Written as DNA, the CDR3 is TGTGCCAGCACCACACTTGGGGATGAGCAGTTCTTC.

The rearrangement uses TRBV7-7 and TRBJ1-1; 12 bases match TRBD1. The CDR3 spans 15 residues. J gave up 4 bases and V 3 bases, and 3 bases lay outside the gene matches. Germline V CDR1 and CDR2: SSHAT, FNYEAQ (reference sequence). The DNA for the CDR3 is TGTGCCAGCAGCTTGGGACAGGGGGCGGGCACTGAAGCTTTCTTT. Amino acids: CASSLGQGAGTEAFF.

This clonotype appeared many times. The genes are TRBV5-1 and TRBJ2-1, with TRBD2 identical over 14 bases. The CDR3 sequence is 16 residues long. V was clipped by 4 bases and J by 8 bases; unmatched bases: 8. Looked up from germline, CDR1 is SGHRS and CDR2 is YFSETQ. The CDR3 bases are TGCGCCAGCAGCAATCCCGGGACTAGCGGGAGCCATGAGCAGTTCTTC. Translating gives CASSNPGTSGSHEQFF.

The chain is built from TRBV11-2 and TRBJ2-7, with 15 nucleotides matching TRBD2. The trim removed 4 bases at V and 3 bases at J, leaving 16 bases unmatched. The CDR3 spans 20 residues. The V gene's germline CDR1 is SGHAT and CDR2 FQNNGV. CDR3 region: CASSYTSGLAGGTTFYEQYF. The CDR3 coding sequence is TGTGCCAGCAGCTACACCTCGGGACTAGCGGGAGGTACTACTTTCTACGAGCAGTACTTC.

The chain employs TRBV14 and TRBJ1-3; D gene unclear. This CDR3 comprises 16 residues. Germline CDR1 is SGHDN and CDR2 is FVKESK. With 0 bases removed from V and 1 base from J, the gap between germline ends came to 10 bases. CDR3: CASSQESILSGNTIYF. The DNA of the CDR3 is TGTGCCAGCAGCCAAGAGTCCATCCTTTCTGGAAACACCATATATTTT.

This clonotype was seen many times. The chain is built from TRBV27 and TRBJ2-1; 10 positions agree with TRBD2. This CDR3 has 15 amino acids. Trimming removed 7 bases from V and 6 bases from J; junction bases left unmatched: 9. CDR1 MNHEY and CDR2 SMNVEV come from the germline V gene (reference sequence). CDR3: CASIPWASGSNEQFF. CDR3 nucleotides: TGTGCCAGCATTCCATGGGCTAGCGGGAGCAATGAGCAGTTCTTC.

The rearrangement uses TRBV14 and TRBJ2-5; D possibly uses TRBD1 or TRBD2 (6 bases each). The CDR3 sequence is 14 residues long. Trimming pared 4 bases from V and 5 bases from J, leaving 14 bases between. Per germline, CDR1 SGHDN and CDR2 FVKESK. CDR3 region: CASSPVSGAETQYF. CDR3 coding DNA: TGTGCCAGCAGCCCGGTCTCGGGGGCTGAGACCCAGTACTTC.

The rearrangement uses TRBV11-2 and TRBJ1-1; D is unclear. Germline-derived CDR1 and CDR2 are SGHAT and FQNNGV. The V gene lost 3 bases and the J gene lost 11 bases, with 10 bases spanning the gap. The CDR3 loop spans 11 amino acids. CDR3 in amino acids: CASSFYENAFF. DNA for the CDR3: TGTGCCAGCAGCTTTTATGAGAATGCTTTCTTT.

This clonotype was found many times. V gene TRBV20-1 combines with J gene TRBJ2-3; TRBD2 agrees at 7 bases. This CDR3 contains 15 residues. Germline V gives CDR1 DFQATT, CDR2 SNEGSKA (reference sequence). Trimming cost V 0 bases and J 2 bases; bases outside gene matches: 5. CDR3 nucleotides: TGCAGTGCTAGAGATCTAGCGGCAGCCACAGATACGCAGTATTTT. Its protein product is CSARDLAAATDTQYF.

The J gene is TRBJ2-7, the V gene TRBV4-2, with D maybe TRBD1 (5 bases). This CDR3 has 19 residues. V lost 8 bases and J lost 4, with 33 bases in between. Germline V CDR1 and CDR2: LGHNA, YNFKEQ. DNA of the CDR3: TGTGCCAGCGGCCCCGCCGTCCGCACAGGCGAAGGTACCCGATACGAGCAGTACTTC. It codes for CASGPAVRTGEGTRYEQYF.

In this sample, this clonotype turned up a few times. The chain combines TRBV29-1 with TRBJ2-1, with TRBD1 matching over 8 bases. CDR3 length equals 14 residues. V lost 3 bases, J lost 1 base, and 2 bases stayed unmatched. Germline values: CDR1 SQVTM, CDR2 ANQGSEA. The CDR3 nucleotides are TGCAGCGTTGAGGGACAGGATTCCTACAATGAGCAGTTCTTC. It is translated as CSVEGQDSYNEQFF.

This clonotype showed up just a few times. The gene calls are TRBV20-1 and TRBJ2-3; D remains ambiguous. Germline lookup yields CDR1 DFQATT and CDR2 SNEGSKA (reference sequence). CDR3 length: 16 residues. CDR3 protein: CRCRNLDSTSTDTQYF. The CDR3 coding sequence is TGCAGATGTAGAAATTTAGACTCCACTTCCACAGATACGCAGTATTTT.

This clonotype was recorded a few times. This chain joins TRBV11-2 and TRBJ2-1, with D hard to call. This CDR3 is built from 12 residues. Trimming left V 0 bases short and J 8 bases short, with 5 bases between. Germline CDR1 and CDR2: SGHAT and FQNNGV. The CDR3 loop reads CASSLERHEQFF. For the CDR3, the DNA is TGTGCCAGCAGCTTAGAGCGCCATGAGCAGTTCTTC. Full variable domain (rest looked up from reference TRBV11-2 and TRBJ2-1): EAGVAQSPRYKIIEKRQSVAFWCNPISGHATLYWYQQILGQGPKLLIQFQNNGVVDDSQLPKDRFSAERLKGVDSTLKIQPAKLEDSAVYLCASSLERHEQFFGPGTRLTVL.

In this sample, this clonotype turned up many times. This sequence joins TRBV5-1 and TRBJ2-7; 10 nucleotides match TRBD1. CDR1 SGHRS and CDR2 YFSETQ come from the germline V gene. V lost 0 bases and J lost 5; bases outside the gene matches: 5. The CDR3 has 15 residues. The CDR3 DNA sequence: TGCGCCAGCAGCTTGGGACAGGGGGCTTTCCACGAGCAGTACTTC. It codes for CASSLGQGAFHEQYF.

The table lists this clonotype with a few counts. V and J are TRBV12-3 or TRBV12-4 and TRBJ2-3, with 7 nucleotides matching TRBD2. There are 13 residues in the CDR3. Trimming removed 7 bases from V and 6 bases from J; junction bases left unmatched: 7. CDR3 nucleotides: TGTGCCAGCACAGCGGGATGGCGTGATACGCAGTATTTT. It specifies CASTAGWRDTQYF.

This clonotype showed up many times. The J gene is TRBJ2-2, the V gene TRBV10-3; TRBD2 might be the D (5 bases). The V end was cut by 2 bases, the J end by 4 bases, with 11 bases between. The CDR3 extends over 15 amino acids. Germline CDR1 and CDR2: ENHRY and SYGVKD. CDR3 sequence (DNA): TGTGCCATCAGTGAGGGGGAGCGGTTCACCGGGGAGCTGTTTTTT. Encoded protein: CAISEGERFTGELFF.

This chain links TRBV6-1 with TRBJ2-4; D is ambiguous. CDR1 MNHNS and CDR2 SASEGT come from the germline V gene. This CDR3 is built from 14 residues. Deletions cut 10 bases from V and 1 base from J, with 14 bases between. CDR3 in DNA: TGTGCCACCCTGGGGTGGGCGGCCAAAAACATTCAGTACTTC. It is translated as CATLGWAAKNIQYF.

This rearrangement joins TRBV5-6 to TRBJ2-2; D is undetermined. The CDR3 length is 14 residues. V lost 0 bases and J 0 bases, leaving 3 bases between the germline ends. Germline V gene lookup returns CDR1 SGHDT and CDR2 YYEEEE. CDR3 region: CASSLVPNTGELFF. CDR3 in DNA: TGTGCCAGCAGCTTGGTCCCGAACACCGGGGAGCTGTTTTTT.

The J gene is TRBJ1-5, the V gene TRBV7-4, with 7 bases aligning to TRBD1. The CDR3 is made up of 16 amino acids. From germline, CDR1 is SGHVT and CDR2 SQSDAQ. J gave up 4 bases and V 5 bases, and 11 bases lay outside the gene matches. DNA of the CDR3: TGTGCCAGCAGCACCCGGTGGCAGGGGGTAAATCAGCCCCAGCATTTT. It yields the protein CASSTRWQGVNQPQHF.